This T cell receptor beta chain was documented in a study of post-analysis software for immune sequencing data (dated by TCRdb to between 2015 and 2017). Background for the entire study: Relapsing-remitting, secondary progressive and progressive-relapsing multiple sclerosis were recorded as disease courses, and subtype annotation was lacking for some patients. A subset of samples was prepared in parallel using single-end sample barcoding, then pooled and co-amplified after Illumina adapter ligation. The patient repertoires were compared against around 11 previously published healthy control repertoires obtained from donors aged about 6 to 27 years. Here is what the overall study found, with its caveats: When samples were clustered directly using the F measure, samples prepared in the same batch co-clustered strongly, which prompted a batch-effect correction. Patients showed significantly higher frequencies than controls for about five TRBV segments, among them TRBV5-6, TRBV5-1 and TRBV20-1. The multiple sclerosis patient group was slightly younger than the control group. Compared with controls, multiple sclerosis patients had significantly lower normalized Chao1 diversity, a finding suggesting substantial peripheral T-cell clonal expansion.

The method behind the library was PCR. Reads for this sample came from an Illumina HiSeq 2500. To reduce PCR and sequencing biases, unique molecular identifiers were incorporated into the TCR beta cDNA libraries. Roughly 500,000 cDNA molecules were obtained for every 1 to 10 million input T cells, so each molecule roughly corresponded to one T cell. The patient libraries were prepared and sequenced with the same protocol used for the earlier healthy control dataset. Within a given batch, samples were prepared together, multiplexed and sequenced on the same HiSeq lane. Regarding the original processing steps: Raw barcoded reads were processed with MIGEC, and single-read molecular identifier groups were discarded before consensus assembly and CDR3 extraction. VDJtools was used for post-analysis of the clonotype tables, with diversity normalized by down-sampling every dataset to the smallest sample size. To correct batch-related cross-sample contamination, repertoire overlap clustering matched CDR3 amino acid sequences but not nucleotide sequences. TCRdb trimmed public reads at Q25 via fastp, called clones via MiXCR and kept in-frame beta chains. Entries are consolidated by CDR3 protein sequence, retaining the most common genes and DNA. The authors' filters were not applied to this entry. This sample is represented by fewer than 850,000 distinct CDR3 sequences; roughly 27% of them were singletons. The biggest ten clones account for under 0.7% of the sample.

The CDR3 goes from the cysteine to the phenylalanine over 14 residues. The only DNA kept is the CDR3, 42 bases in frame from the first base. V is shortened by 3 bases, J by 1 base, and the region joining them spans 12 bases. The germline V gene supplies CDR1 SQVTM and CDR2 ANQGSEA. To demonstrate the VDJtools post-analysis software, TCR beta repertoires were profiled from the peripheral blood of over ten young patients with multiple sclerosis. The multiple sclerosis patients were children and adolescents between roughly 6 and 16 years of age. This clonotype has a handful of counts. Its specific antigen is unknown. Within one base of it there is no much larger clone, and no base qualities were kept.

This clonotype originated in a girl under 18 with multiple sclerosis. The chain employs TRBV29-1 and TRBJ1-1, with a weak D call of TRBD1 (6 bases match). The sample consisted of blood. The DNA is as follows: TGCAGCGTTGACCTATCGGGACAGAACACTGAAGCTTTCTTT. This encodes CSVDLSGQNTEAFF.